This is a list of T cell receptor beta chains from one sample in a study of blood T cell repertoires in COVID-19. Produced via immunoSEQ multiplex PCR; TCRdb's table is partial and in-frame only. The repertoire holds over 250,000 clones, with about 87% as singletons. Sequences were obtained from peripheral blood. These receptors originate from a woman between 70 and 85 years old with COVID-19, enrolled during active disease. Each CDR3 is given with its conserved first and last residue. The D gene is left open where the match is weak. The listing skips clone size in some rows; elsewhere it reads once, few, many or a size class.

V: TRBV13
size: NA
D: NA
J: TRBJ2-2
CDR3: CASRGRFTGELFF
DNA: TGTGCCAGCAGGGGCAGGTTTACCGGGGAGCTGTTTTTT

V: TRBV3-1/TRBV3-2
size: NA
D: NA
J: TRBJ1-6
CDR3: CASSQDLNSPLHF
DNA: TGTGCCAGCAGCCAAGATCTTAATTCACCCCTCCACTTT

V: TRBV5-4
size: NA
D: TRBD1
J: TRBJ1-6
CDR3: CASSSPGQGNSPLHF
DNA: TGTGCCAGCAGCTCTCCGGGACAGGGCAATTCACCCCTCCACTTT

V: TRBV29-1
size: few
D: NA
J: TRBJ1-3
CDR3: CSVNTGPGNTIYF
DNA: TGCAGCGTGAATACAGGTCCGGGCAACACCATATATTTT

V: TRBV9
size: NA
D: TRBD1
J: TRBJ2-3
CDR3: CASSAQGARADTQYF
DNA: TGTGCCAGCAGCGCGCAGGGGGCACGGGCAGATACGCAGTATTTT

V: TRBV7-9
size: NA
D: TRBD2
J: TRBJ2-5
CDR3: CASRSPGTSGSETQYF
DNA: TGTGCCAGCAGATCGCCCGGGACTAGCGGGAGTGAGACCCAGTACTTC

V: TRBV5-1
size: few
D: TRBD1
J: TRBJ1-2
CDR3: CASNARGPGFYGYTF
DNA: TGCGCCAGCAACGCAAGGGGGCCGGGATTCTATGGCTACACCTTC

V: TRBV5-1
size: NA
D: NA
J: TRBJ1-4
CDR3: CASSSTSRSQGNEKLFF
DNA: TGCGCCAGCAGCTCGACCTCGAGGAGCCAAGGAAACGAAAAACTGTTTTTT

V: TRBV7-9
size: NA
D: TRBD1
J: TRBJ1-4
CDR3: CASSLVRSTGENEKLFF
DNA: TGTGCCAGCAGCTTAGTGCGGTCTACAGGGGAGAATGAAAAACTGTTTTTT

V: TRBV6-2/TRBV6-3
size: NA
D: NA
J: TRBJ2-1
CDR3: CASSLDYHNEQFF
DNA: TGTGCCAGCAGTCTGGACTACCACAATGAGCAGTTCTTC

V: TRBV6-6
size: NA
D: TRBD1
J: TRBJ1-4
CDR3: CASSLYRGEKLFF
DNA: TGTGCCAGCAGTTTGTACAGGGGAGAAAAACTGTTTTTT

V: TRBV2
size: once
D: TRBD2
J: TRBJ2-7
CDR3: CARQREGSYEQYF
DNA: TGTGCCAGGCAGCGGGAGGGGTCCTACGAGCAGTACTTC

V: TRBV5-1
size: NA
D: TRBD1
J: TRBJ1-2
CDR3: CASSFGTGLANYGYTF
DNA: TGCGCCAGCAGCTTCGGGACAGGTTTAGCTAACTATGGCTACACCTTC

V: TRBV5-1
size: NA
D: TRBD2
J: TRBJ2-7
CDR3: CASSLGTRSWEQYF
DNA: TGCGCCAGCAGCTTGGGGACTAGGTCGTGGGAGCAGTACTTC

V: TRBV19
size: NA
D: NA
J: TRBJ1-2
CDR3: CASSRDTNYGYTF
DNA: TGTGCCAGTAGCAGGGACACTAACTATGGCTACACCTTC

V: TRBV28
size: NA
D: TRBD1
J: TRBJ1-1
CDR3: CASLSTGGIGEAFF
DNA: TGTGCCAGCCTATCCACAGGGGGTATCGGTGAAGCTTTCTTT

V: TRBV29-1
size: NA
D: NA
J: TRBJ1-2
CDR3: CSVDEGQTF
DNA: TGCAGCGTTGATGAGGGCCAAACCTTC

V: TRBV11-3
size: NA
D: NA
J: TRBJ2-7
CDR3: CASSLIERLSYEQYF
DNA: TGTGCCAGCAGCTTAATCGAGCGCCTCTCCTACGAGCAGTACTTC

V: TRBV3-1/TRBV3-2
size: NA
D: TRBD1
J: TRBJ2-5
CDR3: CASSPGQGMETQYF
DNA: TGTGCCAGCAGCCCGGGACAGGGGATGGAGACCCAGTACTTC

V: TRBV28
size: NA
D: NA
J: TRBJ2-2
CDR3: CASSRQGTTGELFF
DNA: TGTGCCAGCAGTCGGCAGGGTACAACCGGGGAGCTGTTTTTT

V: TRBV2
size: NA
D: NA
J: TRBJ2-7
CDR3: CASSVHRDRPYEQYF
DNA: TGTGCCAGCAGTGTACACAGGGATCGCCCCTACGAGCAGTACTTC

V: TRBV10-3
size: NA
D: TRBD1
J: TRBJ2-7
CDR3: CAIAERTGSYEQYF
DNA: TGTGCCATCGCAGAAAGGACAGGGTCCTACGAGCAGTACTTC

V: TRBV6-2/TRBV6-3
size: NA
D: TRBD2
J: TRBJ2-2
CDR3: CASSYPRGRNTGELFF
DNA: TGTGCCAGCAGTTACCCGCGCGGGAGGAACACCGGGGAGCTGTTTTTT

V: TRBV28
size: NA
D: TRBD1
J: TRBJ1-5
CDR3: CASSLTGLDGNQPQHF
DNA: TGTGCCAGCAGTTTGACAGGGCTTGACGGCAATCAGCCCCAGCATTTT

V: TRBV10-3
size: NA
D: NA
J: TRBJ2-5
CDR3: CAISEVISLQYF
DNA: TGTGCCATCAGTGAAGTCATTTCTCTACAGTACTTC

V: TRBV3-1/TRBV3-2
size: NA
D: TRBD1
J: TRBJ2-7
CDR3: CASSQGDSEQYF
DNA: TGTGCCAGCAGCCAAGGGGACAGCGAGCAGTACTTC

V: TRBV27
size: NA
D: NA
J: TRBJ2-2
CDR3: CASRTVINTGELFF
DNA: TGTGCCAGCAGAACGGTGATAAACACCGGGGAGCTGTTTTTT

V: TRBV27
size: NA
D: NA
J: TRBJ1-6
CDR3: CASTPGGAGSPLHF
DNA: TGTGCCAGCACCCCCGGGGGGGCAGGGTCACCCCTCCACTTT

V: TRBV28
size: NA
D: TRBD1
J: TRBJ1-5
CDR3: CASSLVSGDSSYSNQPQHF
DNA: TGTGCCAGCAGTTTAGTTTCAGGGGACAGCTCATATAGCAATCAGCCCCAGCATTTT

V: TRBV6-6
size: NA
D: TRBD1
J: TRBJ1-3
CDR3: CASSTGSSGNTIYF
DNA: TGTGCCAGTTCGACAGGGAGCTCTGGAAACACCATATATTTT

V: TRBV5-1
size: NA
D: TRBD1
J: TRBJ2-4
CDR3: CASRPVYQGAVKNIQYF
DNA: TGCGCCAGCAGGCCCGTTTATCAGGGGGCTGTCAAAAACATTCAGTACTTC

V: TRBV5-1
size: few
D: NA
J: TRBJ2-7
CDR3: CASRKLAESSYEQYF
DNA: TGCGCCAGCAGGAAACTAGCTGAGAGCTCCTACGAGCAGTACTTC

V: TRBV5-5
size: NA
D: NA
J: TRBJ1-2
CDR3: CASSRTTGREGYTF
DNA: TGTGCCAGCAGCCGGACCACAGGGAGAGAAGGCTACACCTTC

V: TRBV6-2/TRBV6-3
size: NA
D: NA
J: TRBJ1-1
CDR3: CASSYEEYTEAFF
DNA: TGTGCCAGCAGTTACGAGGAGTACACTGAAGCTTTCTTT

V: TRBV7-9
size: NA
D: TRBD2
J: TRBJ2-7
CDR3: CASSLISGSNHEQYF
DNA: TGTGCCAGCAGCCTCATTAGCGGGAGTAACCACGAGCAGTACTTC

V: TRBV2
size: NA
D: TRBD2
J: TRBJ2-3
CDR3: CASSEVGLAGVSTQYF
DNA: TGTGCCAGCAGTGAAGTTGGACTAGCGGGAGTTAGTACGCAGTATTTT

V: TRBV3-1/TRBV3-2
size: NA
D: TRBD1
J: TRBJ1-4
CDR3: CASSQTTGGSNEKLFF
DNA: TGTGCCAGCAGCCAAACTACAGGGGGCTCTAATGAAAAACTGTTTTTT

V: TRBV12-3/TRBV12-4
size: few
D: NA
J: TRBJ1-2
CDR3: CASSWTANYGYTF
DNA: TGTGCCAGCAGTTGGACAGCTAACTATGGCTACACCTTC

V: TRBV5-6
size: NA
D: TRBD1
J: TRBJ1-4
CDR3: CASSLKAMTGIGTNEKLFF
DNA: TGTGCCAGCAGCTTGAAGGCGATGACAGGGATTGGAACTAATGAAAAACTGTTTTTT

V: TRBV7-3
size: NA
D: TRBD1
J: TRBJ1-1
CDR3: CASSGQGNTEAFF
DNA: TGTGCCAGCAGCGGACAGGGCAACACTGAAGCTTTCTTT

V: TRBV29-1
size: NA
D: NA
J: TRBJ1-1
CDR3: CSVAQTAATEAFF
DNA: TGCAGCGTTGCCCAGACTGCGGCCACTGAAGCTTTCTTT

V: TRBV28
size: NA
D: NA
J: TRBJ1-1
CDR3: CASSPLGGTTEAFF
DNA: TGTGCCAGCAGCCCCCTAGGAGGGACCACTGAAGCTTTCTTT

V: TRBV30
size: NA
D: NA
J: TRBJ2-2
CDR3: CAWSGVSTGELFF
DNA: TGTGCCTGGAGTGGAGTTTCCACCGGGGAGCTGTTTTTT

V: TRBV4-2
size: NA
D: TRBD1
J: TRBJ1-5
CDR3: CASSQDMGQGQPQHF
DNA: TGTGCCAGCAGCCAAGACATGGGACAGGGGCAGCCCCAGCATTTT

V: TRBV28
size: NA
D: NA
J: TRBJ1-1
CDR3: CASSRVRGQKAFF
DNA: TGTGCCAGCAGTCGCGTGCGGGGGCAAAAAGCTTTCTTT

V: TRBV28
size: NA
D: TRBD1
J: TRBJ1-1
CDR3: CASSPGGLNTEAFF
DNA: TGTGCCAGCAGTCCAGGGGGTTTGAACACTGAAGCTTTCTTT

V: TRBV3-1/TRBV3-2
size: NA
D: NA
J: TRBJ1-5
CDR3: CASSQDVGSNQPQHF
DNA: TGTGCCAGCAGCCAAGATGTCGGTAGCAATCAGCCCCAGCATTTT

V: TRBV6-5
size: NA
D: NA
J: TRBJ2-7
CDR3: CASSYGQNSYEQYF
DNA: TGTGCCAGCAGTTACGGGCAGAACTCCTACGAGCAGTACTTC

V: TRBV5-1
size: NA
D: NA
J: TRBJ2-4
CDR3: CASSLGVMRQGKNIQYF
DNA: TGCGCCAGCAGCTTGGGGGTGATGAGGCAGGGGAAAAACATTCAGTACTTC

V: TRBV9
size: NA
D: NA
J: TRBJ2-3
CDR3: CASSLSGLVTDTQYF
DNA: TGTGCCAGCAGCCTTTCAGGACTCGTCACAGATACGCAGTATTTT

V: TRBV6-1
size: few
D: NA
J: TRBJ2-2
CDR3: CASSEGRGWANTGELFF
DNA: TGTGCCAGCAGTGAAGGTCGGGGATGGGCGAACACCGGGGAGCTGTTTTTT

V: TRBV5-4
size: NA
D: NA
J: TRBJ2-1
CDR3: CASTLSSGGTYNEQFF
DNA: TGTGCCAGCACCCTGAGTTCCGGCGGGACCTACAATGAGCAGTTCTTC

V: TRBV4-1
size: NA
D: NA
J: TRBJ1-2
CDR3: CASSQEQSPIQGYTF
DNA: TGCGCCAGCAGCCAAGAACAGAGCCCCATCCAAGGCTACACCTTC

V: TRBV6-5
size: once
D: NA
J: TRBJ1-6
CDR3: CASSLQGFNSPLHF
DNA: TGTGCCAGCAGCCTACAGGGATTCAATTCACCCCTCCACTTT

V: TRBV19
size: NA
D: TRBD1
J: TRBJ1-1
CDR3: CASSIRWGQGNTEAFF
DNA: TGTGCCAGTAGTATTCGCTGGGGACAGGGGAACACTGAAGCTTTCTTT

V: TRBV5-4
size: NA
D: NA
J: TRBJ1-2
CDR3: CASSLDSGYGYTF
DNA: TGTGCCAGCAGCTTGGACTCCGGTTATGGCTACACCTTC

V: TRBV5-1
size: NA
D: NA
J: TRBJ1-5
CDR3: CASSLDTTQPQHF
DNA: TGCGCCAGCAGCTTGGATACAACGCAGCCCCAGCATTTT